This passage covers 6 T cell receptor beta chains from one sample sequenced in a study of control samples from healthy donors and cancer patients (dated by TCRdb to 2018 to 2020). Libraries were constructed by the immunoSEQ multiplex PCR assay. The clones in this table, taken by TCRdb from immuneACCESS, are in-frame only. Not every clone is retained; where verified, under half of the shortfall comes from an unresolved V gene, and the cause of the rest is unknown. A total of over 150,000 clones appear in this sample, 90% of them only once. Jointly, the top ten make up approximately 1.4% of the sample. The sequenced material came from blood. Every receptor here comes from a woman aged 50 to 65 in good health.

The V gene is TRBV20-1, the J gene TRBJ2-5, with 9 bases fitting TRBD2. V lost 3 bases and J lost 6; bases outside the gene matches: 17. Germline CDR1 DFQATT, CDR2 SNEGSKA (reference sequence). This CDR3 region has 17 residues. DNA for the CDR3: TGCAGTGCTAGTGGGGGGCGGCTAGCGGGACGAGGAAAGACCCAGTACTTC. Translated: CSASGGRLAGRGKTQYF.

The chain couples TRBV19 to TRBJ1-1; D perhaps matches TRBD1 (5 bases). The CDR3 is 15 residues long. V was shortened by 5 bases and J by 6 bases, with 19 bases between the two germline ends. CDR1 is LNHDA, CDR2 SQIVND, per germline (reference sequence). The CDR3 bases are TGTGCCAGTAGTCCTTGGATGGGGGGATCCCCTGAAGCTTTCTTT. It translates to CASSPWMGGSPEAFF.

The genes are TRBV30 and TRBJ2-7; 10 bases match TRBD1. CDR1 is GTSNPN, CDR2 SVGIG, per germline (reference sequence). J lost 5 bases, V lost 7 bases, and 2 bases had no gene match. The CDR3 consists of 11 residues. CDR3 residues: CASDRGHEQYF. The CDR3, as DNA: TGTGCCTCCGACAGGGGGCACGAGCAGTACTTC.

This chain uses TRBV29-1 with TRBJ1-2; D possibly corresponds to TRBD1 (5 bases). From germline, CDR1 is SQVTM and CDR2 ANQGSEA. V was cut by 5 bases and J by 4 bases, with 20 bases left in between. The CDR3 totals 15 residues. CDR3 sequence reads: CSVWSESGKGYGYTF. The CDR3 bases are TGCAGCGTTTGGTCAGAATCAGGGAAGGGCTATGGCTACACCTTC.

The rearrangement links TRBV28 to TRBJ1-1, with TRBD1 as a possible D gene (5 bases). Germline CDR1 MDHEN, CDR2 SYDVKM. V was pared by 3 bases and J by 5 bases, with 16 bases between. CDR3 length equals 15 residues. DNA of the CDR3: TGTGCCAGCAGTTTGGGCGGGATGTGGGGGACTGAAGCTTTCTTT. This sequence encodes CASSLGGMWGTEAFF.

The chain recombines TRBV12-3 or TRBV12-4 with TRBJ1-3; D gene uncertain. The CDR3 covers 10 residues. V was pared by 3 bases and J by 10 bases, with 4 bases between. This chain's CDR3 is CASSFGTIYF. CDR3 DNA sequence: TGTGCCAGCAGTTTCGGGACCATATATTTT.